The 23 T cell receptor beta chains below were found in one sample sequenced in a study of T-cell reconstitution after alpha-beta-depleted transplantation in children. Library preparation (for TCRbeta) was performed with unique molecular identifiers. TCRdb analysed the PCR reads with MiXCR anew, one entry per CDR3 protein. The top ten hold around 5.6% of the sample, which has 490,000 or so distinct CDR3 sequences, under 15% seen once. Source: PBMCs from the stem cell graft donor, taken from the stem cell graft. These receptors were taken from a human donor who donated a stem cell graft to a child with combined immunodeficiency.

This clonotype was detected ten times or more. This sequence joins TRBV4-3 and TRBJ1-1; D ambiguous. Per germline, CDR1 LGHNA and CDR2 YSLEER. This CDR3 region has 15 residues. The ends were cut back, 2 bases at V and 1 base at J, with 11 bases in the middle. DNA of the CDR3: TGCGCCAGCAGCCAATTGGTAGATGGGAACACTGAAGCTTTCTTT. It yields the protein CASSQLVDGNTEAFF.

The chain is built from TRBV12-3 or TRBV12-4 and TRBJ2-7, with D possibly TRBD2 on 6 matching bases. V lost 6 bases and J lost 2, with 14 bases in between. This CDR3 spans 14 amino acids. CDR3 protein: CASSQGGVAYEQYF. CDR3 in DNA: TGTGCCAGCAGCCAAGGAGGGGTAGCCTACGAGCAGTACTTC.

This clonotype was picked up many times. This chain connects TRBV20-1 to TRBJ2-1; TRBD2 matches 7 bases. The CDR3 runs 16 residues. The germline V gene encodes CDR1 DFQATT and CDR2 SNEGSKA (reference sequence). J was trimmed by 0 bases and V by 6 bases; bases with no gene match: 11. DNA for the CDR3: TGCAGTGCGAGAAAGACTAGCTTGAGCTCCTACAATGAGCAGTTCTTC. Translated: CSARKTSLSSYNEQFF.

This clonotype is a singleton in its sample. The V and J genes are TRBV12-3 or TRBV12-4 and TRBJ2-3, with TRBD1 matching over 7 bases. Germline trimming cut 7 bases from V and 6 bases from J; bases unmatched to any gene: 7. The CDR3 contains 13 residues. The CDR3 DNA reads TGTGCCAGCACGCACAGGGGTGAGGATACGCAGTATTTT. Translating it yields CASTHRGEDTQYF.

The rearrangement links TRBV5-6 to TRBJ2-7, with TRBD1 identical over 7 bases. J gave up 2 bases and V 0 bases, and 11 bases lay outside the gene matches. Germline V CDR1 and CDR2: SGHDT, YYEEEE. The CDR3 spans 17 residues. As DNA, the CDR3 is TGTGCCAGCAGCTTGGCCTCACAGGGGTTTAGCCCCTACGAGCAGTACTTC. Translating it yields CASSLASQGFSPYEQYF.

This chain joins TRBV19 and TRBJ1-2; D is uncertain. Germline values: CDR1 LNHDA, CDR2 SQIVND (reference sequence). This CDR3 contains 13 residues. Trimming shortened V by 4 bases and J by 4 bases, and 10 bases separated the two germline ends. The CDR3 loop is CASSSAAVYGYTF. CDR3 DNA sequence: TGTGCCAGTAGTAGTGCGGCGGTCTATGGCTACACCTTC.

This clonotype was recorded many times. The chain employs TRBV24-1 and TRBJ2-1, with 7 nucleotides matching TRBD1. This CDR3 is built from 14 residues. The V gene's germline CDR1 is KGHDR and CDR2 SFDVKD. Trimming cost V 3 bases and J 3 bases; bases outside gene matches: 1. CDR3 protein: CATSDTGDYNEQFF. In DNA form, the CDR3 reads TGTGCCACCAGTGATACAGGGGACTACAATGAGCAGTTCTTC.

This clonotype was counted only a few times. This rearrangement joins TRBV20-1 to TRBJ1-1; maybe TRBD1 (5 bases). V lost 3 bases to trimming and J lost 3 bases, with 8 bases between them. CDR3 length: 12 residues. CDR1 and CDR2 from the germline V gene are DFQATT and SNEGSKA (reference sequence). The CDR3 region has the DNA TGCAGTGCTAGGTTGGGGCACACTGAAGCTTTCTTT. This translates into CSARLGHTEAFF.

This clonotype was recorded many times. The V gene is TRBV10-3, the J gene TRBJ2-1; 8 nucleotides match TRBD2. V dropped 7 bases and J dropped 0; count of bases not matched to a gene: 11. The CDR3 is made up of 17 amino acids. Germline lookup yields CDR1 ENHRY and CDR2 SYGVKD. CDR3 in amino acids: CAIKAVGGRSSYNEQFF. The CDR3 region has the DNA TGTGCCATCAAAGCTGTGGGCGGGAGGAGCTCCTACAATGAGCAGTTCTTC.

This clonotype was seen a few times. V and J are TRBV5-1 and TRBJ1-1, with D tentatively TRBD1 (5 bases). Germline V CDR1 and CDR2: SGHRS, YFSETQ. With 3 bases removed from V and 6 bases from J, the gap between germline ends came to 12 bases. The CDR3 runs to 13 residues. CDR3 region: CASSSSGGPEAFF. The CDR3 DNA reads as TGCGCCAGCAGCTCCAGTGGGGGACCTGAAGCTTTCTTT.

The rearrangement uses TRBV10-3 and TRBJ1-4, with 8 positions matching TRBD1. Germline-derived CDR1 and CDR2 are ENHRY and SYGVKD. V shed 0 bases and J 8 bases; nucleotides not matched to a gene: 2. CDR3 size: 14 residues. The CDR3: CAISESTGEEKLFF. CDR3 coding DNA: TGTGCCATCAGTGAGTCGACAGGGGAGGAAAAACTGTTTTTT.

The table lists this clonotype with many counts. The V gene is TRBV7-9, the J gene TRBJ2-3; 9 bases agree with TRBD2. Looked up from germline, CDR1 is SEHNR and CDR2 is FQNEAQ (reference sequence). The CDR3 sequence is 15 residues long. V dropped 1 base and J dropped 4; count of bases not matched to a gene: 3. The CDR3 is CASSLVGLAPDTQYF. The CDR3 coding sequence is TGTGCCAGCAGCTTAGTGGGACTAGCTCCAGATACGCAGTATTTT.

The rearrangement joins TRBV9 to TRBJ2-3, with D possibly TRBD1 on 6 matching bases. V was shortened by 0 bases and J by 5 bases, with 16 bases between the two germline ends. This CDR3 has 16 residues. Per the germline V gene, CDR1 is SGDLS and CDR2 is YYNGEE. CDR3 coding DNA: TGTGCCAGCAGCGTAGGACCAGGGGTCGGTTTAGATACGCAGTATTTT. Its translation is CASSVGPGVGLDTQYF.

This clonotype was recorded a few times. The V gene is TRBV6-5, the J gene TRBJ2-4; 8 bases match TRBD1. The germline V gene encodes CDR1 MNHEY and CDR2 SVGAGI. The CDR3 sequence is 11 residues long. Unmatched junction bases numbered 4, after V lost 4 bases and J lost 14 bases. CDR3 protein: CASSFGQGEYF. CDR3 in DNA: TGTGCCAGCAGTTTCGGACAGGGAGAGTACTTC.

This clonotype has at least ten counts. V gene TRBV7-7 combines with J gene TRBJ2-1; D uncertain. V lost 0 bases to trimming and J lost 9 bases, with 9 bases between them. Germline V gene data show CDR1 as SSHAT and CDR2 as FNYEAQ (reference sequence). CDR3 length equals 13 residues. This CDR3 is CASSLAHGSEQFF. The CDR3 coding sequence is TGTGCCAGCAGCTTAGCGCACGGTAGTGAGCAGTTCTTC.

This clonotype was picked up a small number of times. V usage is TRBV4-3 and J usage is TRBJ2-7; the D is unclear. Trimming removed 0 bases from V and 1 base from J, with 7 bases in between. CDR3 size: 14 residues. From germline, CDR1 is LGHNA and CDR2 YSLEER. The CDR3 reads CASSQDYRSYEQYF. CDR3 DNA sequence: TGCGCCAGCAGCCAAGATTACCGTTCCTACGAGCAGTACTTC.

The chain is built from TRBV4-1 and TRBJ2-7; 8 bases are shared with TRBD1. Per the germline V gene, CDR1 is MGHRA and CDR2 is YSYEKL. The V and J ends lost 7 bases and 3 bases, in that order; junction bases with no gene match: 14. This CDR3 spans 16 amino acids. The CDR3 is CASTPDRVTGIYEQYF. Here the CDR3 DNA reads TGCGCCAGCACCCCGGACAGGGTAACAGGTATCTACGAGCAGTACTTC.

The chain joins TRBV4-3 to TRBJ2-7; D not resolved. V lost 0 bases to trimming and J lost 3 bases, with 12 bases between them. The CDR3 length is 15 residues. CDR1 is LGHNA, CDR2 YSLEER, per germline. CDR3 in amino acids: CASSQDPGPFYEQYF. CDR3 sequence (DNA): TGCGCCAGCAGCCAAGATCCTGGACCTTTCTACGAGCAGTACTTC.

This clonotype was recorded many times. This chain connects TRBV12-3 or TRBV12-4 to TRBJ2-3; D is uncertain. The CDR3 has 15 amino acids. Trimming removed 3 bases from V and 1 base from J, with 11 bases in between. CDR3 in amino acids: CASSFVGLGTDTQYF. CDR3 bases: TGTGCCAGCAGTTTTGTGGGTTTAGGCACAGATACGCAGTATTTT.

This clonotype was seen repeatedly, ten times or more. This chain links TRBV20-1 with TRBJ1-6; possible D gene TRBD1, 5 bases. The CDR3 runs 15 residues. V lost 1 base, J lost 3 bases, and 10 bases lay in between. Per germline, CDR1 DFQATT and CDR2 SNEGSKA (reference sequence). CDR3 residues: CSARAGALYNSPLHF. In nucleotides, the CDR3 is TGCAGTGCTAGAGCCGGGGCCCTCTATAATTCACCCCTCCACTTT.

This clonotype showed up just a few times. The genes are TRBV6-1 and TRBJ1-6, with no clear D. V was shortened by 7 bases and J by 6 bases, with 13 bases between the two germline ends. The CDR3 is made up of 14 amino acids. CDR1 and CDR2 from the germline V gene are MNHNS and SASEGT. For the CDR3, the DNA is TGTGCCAGCACTGGGGTCAATAGTAATTCACCCCTCCACTTT. Its translation: CASTGVNSNSPLHF.

This clonotype was counted between two and nine times. J is TRBJ2-1 and V is TRBV4-2; 11 bases line up with TRBD2. The ends lost 4 bases at V and 8 bases at J; junction bases unmatched: 13. CDR3 length: 17 residues. Germline V gene data show CDR1 as LGHNA and CDR2 as YNFKEQ. The CDR3 loop reads CASSPLDSGLAAYEQFF. The CDR3 DNA reads TGTGCCAGCAGCCCCTTAGACTCGGGACTAGCGGCCTATGAGCAGTTCTTC.

This clonotype was recorded a few times. This chain uses TRBV30 with TRBJ2-1; 9 positions match TRBD2. Germline V gene lookup returns CDR1 GTSNPN and CDR2 SVGIG (reference sequence). J gave up 3 bases and V 4 bases, and 4 bases lay outside the gene matches. There are 14 residues in the CDR3. This chain's CDR3 is CAWNSGGVYNEQFF. DNA for the CDR3: TGTGCCTGGAATAGCGGGGGAGTCTACAATGAGCAGTTCTTC.